This T cell receptor beta chain was recovered during a study of T cells after yellow fever vaccination. The CDR3 covers 13 residues. Germline assignment: CDR1 SEHNR and CDR2 FQNEAQ (reference sequence). The V gene lost 7 bases and the J gene lost 4 bases, with 14 bases spanning the gap. MiXCR was run by TCRdb on the 5' RACE reads, yielding one entry per CDR3 protein. The sample records some 560,000 distinct CDR3 sequences, around 21% being singletons. The specimen was PBMCs, collected 15 days after the yellow fever booster vaccination. This receptor was taken from a man aged 30 to 39 who received the YFV17D yellow fever vaccine. The gene calls are TRBV7-9 and TRBJ2-7, with unresolved D. DNA for the CDR3: TGTGCCAGCACCCCGAAACGGAGTTACGAGCAGTACTTC. Translated: CASTPKRSYEQYF.